The entry that follows covers one T cell receptor (beta chain) sequence. The entry originates in a study of blood T cell repertoires in COVID-19. Across the whole study: Researchers got acute and convalescent COVID-19 samples from the United States, Italy and Spain. The cDNA or gDNA used as material had been derived from T cells, B-cell-depleted T cells, or PBMCs.

Here immunoSEQ multiplex PCR was the method, and the copy in TCRdb shows in-frame clones only, minus some. This table has approximately 300,000 clones, approximately 91% appearing once. Trimming cost V 4 bases and J 6 bases; bases outside gene matches: 9. CDR1 is LGHDT and CDR2 is YNNKEL in the germline V gene (reference sequence). This CDR3 spans 15 amino acids. The clonotype comes from a woman aged 25 to 45 who had been exposed to COVID-19. Specimen: PBMCs or T cells enriched from blood (not recorded which). The V and J genes are TRBV3-1 (or the pseudogene TRBV3-2) and TRBJ2-4; 7 bases map to TRBD1. CDR3 DNA sequence: TGTGCCAGCAGCCTTACAGGGGTAGCTTCAAACATTCAGTACTTC. Its protein is CASSLTGVASNIQYF.